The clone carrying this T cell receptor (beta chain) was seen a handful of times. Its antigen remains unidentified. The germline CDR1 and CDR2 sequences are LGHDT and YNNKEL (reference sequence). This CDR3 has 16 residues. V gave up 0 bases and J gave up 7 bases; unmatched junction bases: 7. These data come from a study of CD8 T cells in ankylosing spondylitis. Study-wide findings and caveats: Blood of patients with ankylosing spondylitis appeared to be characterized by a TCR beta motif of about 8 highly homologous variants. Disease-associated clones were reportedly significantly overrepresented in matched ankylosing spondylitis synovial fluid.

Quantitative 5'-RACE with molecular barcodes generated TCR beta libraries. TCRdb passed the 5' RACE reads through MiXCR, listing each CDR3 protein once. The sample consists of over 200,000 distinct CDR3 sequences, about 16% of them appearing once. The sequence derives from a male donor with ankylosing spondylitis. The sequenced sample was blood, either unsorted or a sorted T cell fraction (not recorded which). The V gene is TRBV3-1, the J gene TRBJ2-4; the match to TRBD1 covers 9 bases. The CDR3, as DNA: TGTGCCAGCAGCCAAGATACGTTACAGGGGGCGAACATTCAGTACTTC. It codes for CASSQDTLQGANIQYF.